These 20 T cell receptor beta chains were all obtained from the same sample, sequenced in a study of shared clonotypes between healthy human individuals. Profiling relied on immunoSEQ multiplex PCR, and the TCRdb table lists in-frame clones only, not all of them. The sample consists of 2 million to 2.5 million clones, just over 90% of them appearing once. Selected positively for CCR7 and CD45RO-negative, naive CD8 cells excluded terminally differentiated effector memory CD45RA+ cells. Material: naive CD8+ T cells from PBMCs. These receptors originate from a man aged 18 to 30 in good health. Some clones in this sample may be carry-over from other donors' samples.

This clone was seen only once. The genes are TRBV5-1 and TRBJ2-1; D gene unclear. The length of the CDR3 is 15 residues. Germline V gene data show CDR1 as SGHRS and CDR2 as YFSETQ. V was pared by 3 bases and J by 1 base, with 11 bases between. The CDR3 sequence is CASSSDEDSYNEQFF. For the CDR3, the DNA is TGCGCCAGCAGCTCCGACGAGGATTCCTACAATGAGCAGTTCTTC. Full variable domain (rest looked up from reference TRBV5-1 and TRBJ2-1): KAGVTQTPRYLIKTRGQQVTLSCSPISGHRSVSWYQQTPGQGLQFLFEYFSETQRNKGNFPGRFSGRQFSNSRSEMNVSTLELGDSALYLCASSSDEDSYNEQFFGPGTRLTVL.

The chain's CDR3 is CAISGTSGGYNEQFF. The CDR3 DNA reads as TGTGCCATCAGTGGGACTAGCGGGGGATACAATGAGCAGTTCTTC. J is TRBJ2-1 and V is TRBV10-3; TRBD2 matches 13 bases. Losses at the gene ends were 4 bases for V and 4 bases for J; bases not matched to a gene: 1. Per germline, CDR1 ENHRY and CDR2 SYGVKD. The CDR3 contains 15 residues.

The gene calls are TRBV29-1 and TRBJ2-7, with D uncertain. Germline loops: CDR1 SQVTM, CDR2 ANQGSEA. With 7 bases removed from V and 2 bases from J, the gap between germline ends came to 15 bases. This CDR3 contains 13 residues. CDR3 sequence: CSAEEGRTYEQYF. CDR3 coding DNA: TGCAGCGCCGAGGAAGGTCGTACCTACGAGCAGTACTTC.

This chain joins TRBV6-4 and TRBJ1-1, with 8 bases lining up with TRBD1. CDR1 and CDR2 from the germline V gene are MRHNA and SNTAGT. This CDR3 contains 15 residues. Trimming at V came to 6 bases and at J to 2 bases, leaving 8 bases not matched to a gene. For the CDR3, the DNA is TGTGCCAGCAGAAAGACAGGGGCTGATAACACTGAAGCTTTCTTT. Encoded protein: CASRKTGADNTEAFF.

The rearrangement links TRBV5-1 to TRBJ2-5, with D tentatively TRBD1 or TRBD2 (5 bases each). The CDR3 has 14 residues. V was clipped by 6 bases and J by 4 bases, with 16 bases between them. Germline values: CDR1 SGHRS, CDR2 YFSETQ. The CDR3 reads CASTGPRGRETQYF. In nucleotides, the CDR3 is TGCGCCAGCACAGGGCCCCGAGGGCGAGAGACCCAGTACTTC.

This chain joins TRBV30 and TRBJ2-7; 7 bases match TRBD1. Trimming at V came to 3 bases and at J to 0 bases, leaving 8 bases not matched to a gene. CDR3 size: 15 residues. Per the germline V gene, CDR1 is GTSNPN and CDR2 is SVGIG (reference sequence). The CDR3 bases are TGTGCCTGGAGCGCCACGACAGGGCACTCCTACGAGCAGTACTTC. It is translated as CAWSATTGHSYEQYF.

V usage is TRBV28 and J usage is TRBJ1-1, with D uncertain. This CDR3 region has 13 residues. V lost 5 bases and J lost 5, with 12 bases in between. Germline V gene data show CDR1 as MDHEN and CDR2 as SYDVKM. DNA of the CDR3: TGTGCCAGCAGTGGGAACGGGGAGACTGAAGCTTTCTTT. This encodes CASSGNGETEAFF. Full variable domain (outside the CDR3, taken from reference TRBV28 and TRBJ1-1): DVKVTQSSRYLVKRTGEKVFLECVQDMDHENMFWYRQDPGLGLRLIYFSYDVKMKEKGDIPEGYSVSREKKERFSLILESASTNQTSMYLCASSGNGETEAFFGQGTRLTVV.

CDR3 protein: CASSFGLAGGPNGELFF. CDR3 bases: TGTGCCAGCAGTTTTGGGCTAGCGGGAGGGCCTAACGGGGAGCTGTTTTTT. The chain is built from TRBV28 and TRBJ2-2; 12 bases are a match to TRBD2. The ends lost 3 bases at V and 7 bases at J; junction bases unmatched: 9. CDR1 MDHEN and CDR2 SYDVKM come from the germline V gene. The CDR3 spans 17 residues.

In the case of this clone: Other DNA sequences in the sample encode the same CDR3. In nucleotides, the CDR3 is TGTGCCAGCAGCGTGGGGGGTCTCTCCTACGAGCAGTACTTC. As protein: CASSVGGLSYEQYF. This rearrangement joins TRBV9 to TRBJ2-7; D is possibly TRBD2 (6 bases). The germline V gene encodes CDR1 SGDLS and CDR2 YYNGEE. With 2 bases removed from V and 0 bases from J, the gap between germline ends came to 9 bases. The CDR3 has 14 amino acids.

As to this clone: In the same sample, other DNA sequences code for this CDR3. The CDR3 nucleotides are TGTGCCAGCAGCGGTGGTAACTATGGCTACACCTTC. It is translated as CASSGGNYGYTF. The rearrangement links TRBV9 to TRBJ1-2; D unresolved. The CDR3 has 12 residues. V was cut by 3 bases and J by 1 base, with 4 bases left in between. Germline CDR1 is SGDLS and CDR2 is YYNGEE.

As for this clone: The sample contains more than one DNA sequence encoding this CDR3. The chain recombines TRBV9 with TRBJ2-1, with 9 bases aligning to TRBD1. The ends lost 1 base at V and 4 bases at J; junction bases unmatched: 3. CDR1 SGDLS and CDR2 YYNGEE come from the germline V gene. CDR3 length: 15 residues. The chain's CDR3 is CASSVSGTGYNEQFF. The CDR3 DNA reads as TGTGCCAGCAGCGTAAGTGGGACAGGGTACAATGAGCAGTTCTTC.

J is TRBJ1-5 and V is TRBV27; possibly TRBD1 for D (6 bases). This CDR3 has 17 amino acids. The ends were cut back, 5 bases at V and 7 bases at J, with 24 bases in the middle. Germline CDR1 MNHEY, CDR2 SMNVEV (reference sequence). The CDR3 sequence: CASSPWSGASSGQPQHF. For the CDR3, the DNA is TGTGCCAGCAGTCCCTGGTCGGGGGCTAGCTCAGGGCAGCCCCAGCATTTT.

The gene calls are TRBV19 and TRBJ2-1; 7 bases map to TRBD1. The V and J ends lost 5 bases and 8 bases, in that order; junction bases with no gene match: 6. Germline V gene sequence: CDR1 LNHDA, CDR2 SQIVND (reference sequence). The CDR3 loop spans 13 amino acids. Here the CDR3 DNA reads TGTGCCAGTAGTCACAGGGGCGGCGATGAGCAGTTCTTC. It translates to CASSHRGGDEQFF.

This clone was found a few times. J is TRBJ1-1 and V is TRBV28; D might be TRBD1 (5 bases). The germline V gene has CDR1 MDHEN and CDR2 SYDVKM. This CDR3 is 16 amino acids long. V gave up 0 bases and J gave up 4 bases, with 15 bases separating them. The CDR3 DNA reads as TGTGCCAGCAGTTTATGGGACACGGGGGAGGGCACTGAAGCTTTCTTT. It encodes CASSLWDTGEGTEAFF.

The chain employs TRBV19 and TRBJ2-2; 9 nucleotides line up with TRBD1. The CDR3 covers 16 residues. The germline V gene has CDR1 LNHDA and CDR2 SQIVND (reference sequence). J lost 4 bases, V lost 6 bases, and 9 bases had no gene match. The CDR3 bases are TGTGCCAGTAGCACCCGGACAGGGGACCTCACCGGGGAGCTGTTTTTT. Amino acid sequence: CASSTRTGDLTGELFF.

The CDR3 sequence: CASSQVRRGYNEQFF. In DNA form, the CDR3 reads TGTGCCAGCAGCCAAGTGCGGCGGGGCTACAATGAGCAGTTCTTC. The chain joins TRBV4-2 to TRBJ2-1, with a tentative D call TRBD2 (6 bases). The germline CDR1 and CDR2 sequences are LGHNA and YNFKEQ. Trimming cost V 1 base and J 3 bases, with 10 bases left between them. This CDR3 contains 15 residues.

The chain is built from TRBV13 and TRBJ2-7, with 7 bases lining up with TRBD2. The germline V gene has CDR1 PRHDT and CDR2 FYEKMQ (reference sequence). The V and J ends lost 5 bases and 6 bases, in that order; junction bases with no gene match: 10. The CDR3 totals 14 residues. CDR3 nucleotides: TGTGCCAGCAGCCCGGCTGGGGAGGGACTCGAGCAGTACTTC. Translation: CASSPAGEGLEQYF.

The rearrangement uses TRBV7-3 and TRBJ1-1, with a possible D match to TRBD1 (6 bases). The CDR3 loop spans 14 amino acids. Per the germline V gene, CDR1 is SGHTA and CDR2 is FQGTGA. V gave up 5 bases and J gave up 5 bases, with 15 bases separating them. DNA of the CDR3: TGTGCCAGCAGCCGAACAGGGTTTGGGACTGAAGCTTTCTTT. Its translation is CASSRTGFGTEAFF.

CDR3 loop: CASSPKLAGGPHEQYF. In DNA, the CDR3 is TGTGCCAGCAGCCCCAAACTAGCGGGAGGGCCCCACGAGCAGTACTTC. This sequence joins TRBV11-2 and TRBJ2-7; 13 bases match TRBD2. The trim removed 5 bases at V and 5 bases at J, leaving 9 bases unmatched. Germline V gene data show CDR1 as SGHAT and CDR2 as FQNNGV. This CDR3 comprises 16 residues. The complete variable domain, with remaining parts taken from reference TRBV11-2 and TRBJ2-7, reads EAGVAQSPRYKIIEKRQSVAFWCNPISGHATLYWYQQILGQGPKLLIQFQNNGVVDDSQLPKDRFSAERLKGVDSTLKIQPAKLEDSAVYLCASSPKLAGGPHEQYFGPGTRLTVT.

This clone is a singleton in its sample. The genes are TRBV28 and TRBJ2-7, with 8 bases aligning to TRBD1. The CDR3 covers 14 residues. Germline V gene sequence: CDR1 MDHEN, CDR2 SYDVKM. Trimming at V came to 5 bases and at J to 6 bases, leaving 9 bases not matched to a gene. The CDR3: CASSQQGVSGEQYF. The CDR3, as DNA: TGTGCCAGCAGTCAACAGGGGGTCTCAGGCGAGCAGTACTTC. The entire variable domain, with the rest obtained from reference TRBV28 and TRBJ2-7, is as follows: DVKVTQSSRYLVKRTGEKVFLECVQDMDHENMFWYRQDPGLGLRLIYFSYDVKMKEKGDIPEGYSVSREKKERFSLILESASTNQTSMYLCASSQQGVSGEQYFGPGTRLTVT.